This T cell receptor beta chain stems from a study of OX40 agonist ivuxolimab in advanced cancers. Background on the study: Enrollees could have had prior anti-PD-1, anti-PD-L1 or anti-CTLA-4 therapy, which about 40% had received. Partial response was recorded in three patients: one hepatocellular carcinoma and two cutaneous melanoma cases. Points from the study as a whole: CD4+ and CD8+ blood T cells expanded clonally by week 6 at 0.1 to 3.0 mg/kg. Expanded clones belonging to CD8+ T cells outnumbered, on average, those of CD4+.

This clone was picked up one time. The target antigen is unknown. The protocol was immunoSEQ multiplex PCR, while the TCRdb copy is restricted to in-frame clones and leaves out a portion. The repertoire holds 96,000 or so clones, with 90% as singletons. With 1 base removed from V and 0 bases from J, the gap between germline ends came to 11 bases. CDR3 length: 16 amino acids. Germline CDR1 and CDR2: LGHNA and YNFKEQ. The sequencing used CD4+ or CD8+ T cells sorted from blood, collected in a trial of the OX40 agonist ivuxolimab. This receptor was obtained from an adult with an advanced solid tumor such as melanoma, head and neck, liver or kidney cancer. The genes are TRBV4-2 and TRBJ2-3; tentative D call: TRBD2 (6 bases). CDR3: CASSQVTSLSTDTQYF. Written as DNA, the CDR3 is TGTGCCAGCAGCCAAGTGACTAGTCTCAGCACAGATACGCAGTATTTT.